This entry features one T cell receptor beta chain sequence. The antigen is undetermined. This table comes from immunoSEQ multiplex PCR, and its TCRdb copy is limited to in-frame clones, with some not included. There are about 130,000 clones in the sample; about nine tenths occur only once, and 20% to 25% lies in the top ten. This specimen belongs to a study of T cell responses to AZD1222 COVID-19 vaccine. Whole-study findings and limits: Researchers report vaccine-associated CD4 TCRs spanning spike, with dominance at 160-218 and 743-854. Breadth and depth of Spike-specific TCRs rose after two AZD1222 doses.

V lost 1 base and J lost 0; bases outside the gene matches: 6. The CDR3 has 16 residues. Per the germline V gene, CDR1 is SGHRS and CDR2 is YFSETQ. The receptor's source is an adult in good health. The sequenced sample was peripheral blood, obtained on day 0 of AZD1222 vaccination. The chain couples TRBV5-1 to TRBJ2-7, with 8 bases matching TRBD2. CDR3 amino acids: CASSLLGGGLSYEQYF. The CDR3 region has the DNA TGCGCCAGCAGCTTGCTTGGCGGGGGGCTCTCCTACGAGCAGTACTTC.